The T cell receptor (beta chain) under discussion was sequenced for a study of monozygotic twins with inflammatory bowel disease. Using the 5' RACE reads, TCRdb records one entry per CDR3 protein without DNA. This table holds some 150,000 distinct CDR3 sequences. Germline lookup yields CDR1 DFQATT and CDR2 SNEGSKA (reference sequence). The CDR3 is made up of 12 amino acids. The specimen sequenced was blood. This clonotype was obtained from a human donor with ulcerative colitis or Crohn's disease, or a healthy co-twin of an affected twin (not recorded which). The J gene is TRBJ2-4, the V gene TRBV20-1; TCRdb returns TRBD1, unconfirmable since there is no DNA. The CDR3 protein is CSALGQANIQYF.